Described below is a single TCR beta chain sequence and its context. What it binds is unknown. The sample originates from a study of CD8 T cells in ankylosing spondylitis. Broader study findings: In ankylosing spondylitis blood, a motif of fewer than 10 highly homologous TCR beta variants appeared characteristic.

TCRdb itself ran the 5' RACE reads through MiXCR, one entry per CDR3 protein. The data contain about 240,000 distinct CDR3 sequences, 8% to 9.5% of them singletons. Trimming cost V 4 bases and J 5 bases; bases outside gene matches: 10. The CDR3 runs 15 residues. In germline, CDR1 is SGHRS, CDR2 YFSETQ. This clonotype was obtained from a male donor with ankylosing spondylitis or in good health (not recorded which). The chain recombines TRBV5-1 with TRBJ2-7; 9 bases align to TRBD1. Sequencing was performed on blood, either unsorted or a sorted T cell fraction (not recorded which). The CDR3 reads CASSPGTGYTNEQYF. The CDR3 region has the DNA TGCGCCAGCAGCCCAGGGACAGGGTATACCAACGAGCAGTACTTC.